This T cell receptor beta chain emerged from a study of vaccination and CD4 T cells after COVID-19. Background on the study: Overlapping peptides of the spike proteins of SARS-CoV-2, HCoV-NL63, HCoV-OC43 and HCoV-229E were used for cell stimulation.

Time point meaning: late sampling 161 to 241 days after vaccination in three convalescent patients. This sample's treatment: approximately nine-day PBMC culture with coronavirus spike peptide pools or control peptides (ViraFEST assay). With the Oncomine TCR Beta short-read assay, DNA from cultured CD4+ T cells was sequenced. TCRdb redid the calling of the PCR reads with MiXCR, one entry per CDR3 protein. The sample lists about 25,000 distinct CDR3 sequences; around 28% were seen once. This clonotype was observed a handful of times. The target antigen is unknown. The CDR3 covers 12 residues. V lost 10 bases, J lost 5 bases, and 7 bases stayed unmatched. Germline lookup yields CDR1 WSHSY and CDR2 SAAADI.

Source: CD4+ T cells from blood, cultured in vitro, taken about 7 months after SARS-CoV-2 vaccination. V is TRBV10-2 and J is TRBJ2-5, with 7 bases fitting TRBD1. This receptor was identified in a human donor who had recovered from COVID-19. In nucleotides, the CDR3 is TGCGCCACCCGGGACAGCTCGGAGACCCAGTACTTC. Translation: CATRDSSETQYF.